These 21 T cell receptor beta chains share one sample of origin, sequenced in a study of OX40 agonist ivuxolimab in advanced cancers. The method was immunoSEQ multiplex PCR; TCRdb's version includes in-frame clones alone and lacks a portion of them. The table records tens of thousands of clones, roughly 90% of them present only once. The input for sequencing was CD4+ or CD8+ T cells sorted from blood, taken in a trial of the OX40 agonist ivuxolimab. The receptors originated from an adult with an advanced solid tumor such as melanoma, head and neck, liver or kidney cancer.

In its sample, this clone is large. The chain's CDR3 is CASSPTINSPLHF. In nucleotides, the CDR3 is TGTGCCAGCAGCCCTACCATTAATTCACCCCTCCACTTT. This chain uses TRBV27 with TRBJ1-6; D unclear. The V end lost 6 bases, the J end lost 6 bases, and 9 bases lay between the germline ends. CDR1 is MNHEY, CDR2 SMNVEV, per germline (reference sequence). The CDR3 consists of 13 residues.

This clone was recorded only once. This chain joins TRBV29-1 and TRBJ2-1, with 8 nucleotides matching TRBD2. Germline values: CDR1 SQVTM, CDR2 ANQGSEA. Germline trimming cut 4 bases from V and 9 bases from J; bases unmatched to any gene: 5. CDR3 length equals 12 residues. The CDR3: CSVAGLEVEQFF. CDR3 sequence (DNA): TGCAGCGTTGCGGGACTAGAGGTTGAGCAGTTCTTC.

The chain uses TRBV6-1 and TRBJ2-5; 11 bases align to TRBD2. Germline V lookup: CDR1 MNHNS, CDR2 SASEGT. The CDR3 spans 11 residues. CDR3 region: CSSGGEETQYF. The CDR3 DNA sequence: TGTAGTAGCGGGGGGGAAGAGACCCAGTACTTC.

The chain employs TRBV4-1 and TRBJ2-1; 13 nucleotides match TRBD2. The germline V gene has CDR1 MGHRA and CDR2 YSYEKL. J was trimmed by 5 bases and V by 0 bases; bases with no gene match: 1. CDR3 size: 16 residues. CDR3 sequence (DNA): TGCGCCAGCAGCCAAGAACTAGCGGGGGGGAACAATGAGCAGTTCTTC. Translating gives CASSQELAGGNNEQFF.

The chain employs TRBV10-1 and TRBJ2-7, with 7 bases identical to TRBD1. CDR1 is WNHNN, CDR2 SYGVQD, per germline (reference sequence). With V trimmed by 8 bases and J by 5 bases, 15 bases remained unmatched. The CDR3 spans 15 residues. Here the CDR3 DNA reads TGCGCCAGCGAAAGAGTGGTAGACAGGGTGCACGAGCAGTACTTC. It is translated as CASERVVDRVHEQYF.

The rearrangement uses TRBV27 and TRBJ2-3; D unresolved. V lost 0 bases and J lost 6, with 13 bases in between. The CDR3 totals 15 residues. The germline V gene encodes CDR1 MNHEY and CDR2 SMNVEV (reference sequence). CDR3 DNA: TGTGCCAGCAGTTTATCTCCGGTGGCCTCGGATACGCAGTATTTT. It is translated as CASSLSPVASDTQYF.

V and J are TRBV9 and TRBJ2-1, with 8 bases that match TRBD2. This CDR3 comprises 14 residues. The V segment lost 4 bases and the J segment 10 bases; nucleotides outside the gene matches: 10. The germline CDR1 and CDR2 sequences are SGDLS and YYNGEE. CDR3 in amino acids: CASSPGGEGNEQFF. The CDR3 nucleotides read TGTGCCAGCAGCCCCGGGGGGGAGGGAAACGAGCAGTTCTTC.

In its sample, this clone was seen once. The genes are TRBV7-9 and TRBJ2-1; D is unresolved. This CDR3 has 14 residues. CDR1 is SEHNR and CDR2 is FQNEAQ in the germline V gene (reference sequence). The ends were cut back, 3 bases at V and 12 bases at J, with 18 bases in the middle. The CDR3, as DNA: TGTGCCAGCAGCTTGGATGGAGCGCCGACGTGGCAGTTCTTC. Translated: CASSLDGAPTWQFF.

The chain carries TRBV5-5 and TRBJ2-7, with D hard to call. This CDR3 region has 11 residues. Germline values: CDR1 SGHKS, CDR2 YYEKEE (reference sequence). V dropped 4 bases and J dropped 3 bases, with 5 bases sitting between them. The CDR3 region is CASSQDYEQYF. CDR3 DNA: TGTGCCAGCAGCCAAGACTACGAGCAGTACTTC. The whole variable domain, remainder taken from reference TRBV5-5 and TRBJ2-7, is DAGVTQSPTHLIKTRGQQVTLRCSPISGHKSVSWYQQVLGQGPQFIFQYYEKEERGRGNFPDRFSARQFPNYSSELNVNALLLGDSALYLCASSQDYEQYFGPGTRLTVT.

The chain couples TRBV29-1 to TRBJ2-7, with D hard to call. Germline CDR1 and CDR2: SQVTM and ANQGSEA. The CDR3 runs 13 residues. V gave up 4 bases and J gave up 0 bases, with 10 bases separating them. CDR3 DNA sequence: TGCAGCGTTGCACCCTGGAGCTCCTACGAGCAGTACTTC. Translated: CSVAPWSSYEQYF.

The J gene is TRBJ2-4, the V gene TRBV4-1, with D perhaps matching TRBD1 (6 bases). The germline V gene has CDR1 MGHRA and CDR2 YSYEKL. V was clipped by 3 bases and J by 8 bases, with 14 bases between them. This CDR3 has 14 residues. CDR3 residues: CASSQVPGADIQYF. In nucleotides, the CDR3 is TGCGCCAGCAGCCAGGTCCCAGGGGCTGACATTCAGTACTTC.

This chain joins TRBV23-1 and TRBJ1-1, with 8 bases that match TRBD1. TRBV23-1 is assigned to the ORF class and has an uncertain function. After removal of 4 bases from V and 1 base from J, the junction contained 17 bases not matched to a gene. The CDR3 contains 19 residues. The CDR3 loop is CASSLAAPGQGRENTEAFF. Here the CDR3 DNA reads TGCGCCAGCAGTCTGGCCGCCCCAGGACAGGGAAGAGAGAACACTGAAGCTTTCTTT.

The J gene is TRBJ2-5, the V gene TRBV7-2; 10 bases are shared with TRBD1. This CDR3 is built from 14 residues. V gave up 3 bases and J gave up 10 bases; unmatched junction bases: 8. CDR1 is SGHTA, CDR2 FQGNSA, per germline. The CDR3 loop reads CASSFWDRGGIQYF. In DNA form, the CDR3 reads TGTGCCAGCAGCTTCTGGGACAGGGGAGGGATCCAGTACTTC.

V gene TRBV6-4 combines with J gene TRBJ1-2; 12 bases match TRBD1. Germline CDR1 and CDR2: MRHNA and SNTAGT. V was clipped by 1 base and J by 8 bases; unmatched bases: 8. The CDR3 extends over 16 amino acids. The CDR3 region has the DNA TGTGCCAGCAGTGACTACCCGGGACAGGGGGCGGAGGGCTACACCTTC. Translating it yields CASSDYPGQGAEGYTF.

This clone is a singleton in its sample. The V gene is TRBV7-8, the J gene TRBJ2-1, with no clear D. The germline V and J ends were trimmed by 1 base and 8 bases, with 9 bases remaining between them. CDR1 SGHVS and CDR2 FQNEAQ come from the germline V gene. The CDR3 loop spans 13 amino acids. The CDR3, as DNA: TGTGCCAGCAGCTTAGGCGGTGGGGATGAGCAGTTCTTC. Translating gives CASSLGGGDEQFF.

This clone was counted ten times or more. The rearrangement links TRBV11-2 to TRBJ1-2; a possible D gene is TRBD1 (5 bases). Germline-derived CDR1 and CDR2 are SGHAT and FQNNGV. V was cut by 5 bases and J by 2 bases, with 9 bases left in between. The CDR3 length is 13 residues. CDR3: CASSQGSNYGYTF. Written as DNA, the CDR3 is TGTGCCAGCAGCCAGGGATCCAACTATGGCTACACCTTC.

The chain joins TRBV7-8 to TRBJ2-7; 12 bases map to TRBD2. V shed 4 bases, J shed 0 bases, and the junction held 4 bases outside the gene matches. The V gene's germline CDR1 is SGHVS and CDR2 FQNEAQ. CDR3 size: 16 residues. The CDR3 region has the DNA TGTGCCAGCAGCTCAGCTAGCGGGGGGGCCTCCTACGAGCAGTACTTC. Amino acid sequence: CASSSASGGASYEQYF.

This clone has just one count. The V call is TRBV5-5, the J call TRBJ2-7; 10 bases align to TRBD1. The CDR3 runs 14 residues. Per germline, CDR1 SGHKS and CDR2 YYEKEE (reference sequence). V lost 4 bases and J lost 3; bases outside the gene matches: 4. The CDR3 bases are TGTGCCAGCAGCGAGGGACAGGGGATCTACGAGCAGTACTTC. Encoded protein: CASSEGQGIYEQYF.

V and J are TRBV6-6 and TRBJ2-3, with D perhaps being TRBD1 or TRBD2 (5 bases each). V was trimmed by 6 bases and J by 4 bases, leaving 11 bases between them. Germline assignment: CDR1 MNHNY and CDR2 SVGAGI (reference sequence). This CDR3 is built from 13 residues. CDR3 sequence reads: CASSLGRPDTQYF. CDR3 DNA: TGTGCCAGCAGCCTGGGACGACCAGATACGCAGTATTTT.

The chain employs TRBV25-1 and TRBJ1-2, with D tentatively TRBD1 (5 bases). V lost 0 bases, J lost 4 bases, and 9 bases lay in between. Germline CDR1 and CDR2: MGHDK and SYGVNS. This CDR3 comprises 14 residues. CDR3 nucleotide sequence: TGTGCCAGCAGTGAATACGGGGGGGTCTATGGCTACACCTTC. It is translated as CASSEYGGVYGYTF.

This clone was picked up one time. The J gene is TRBJ1-2, the V gene TRBV27, with D perhaps matching TRBD1 (6 bases). Deletions cut 7 bases from V and 5 bases from J, with 29 bases between. CDR3 size: 18 residues. Germline V gives CDR1 MNHEY, CDR2 SMNVEV (reference sequence). CDR3 coding DNA: TGTGCCAGCACCCCTCTACGGGACACGACCTTCGCTCGATATGGCTACACCTTC. It codes for CASTPLRDTTFARYGYTF.